This record covers a single T cell receptor beta chain. TCRdb's copy holds only in-frame clones and misses some; the assay was immunoSEQ multiplex PCR. The data hold some 700,000 clones, with roughly 88% observed a single time. The germline V gene encodes CDR1 MDHEN and CDR2 SYDVKM. V shed 3 bases and J 5 bases; nucleotides not matched to a gene: 10. CDR3 length: 15 residues. This specimen belongs to a study of shared T cell receptors in the human thymus. Separately, the same data were catalogued under a study of human thymus T cells. That study adds: Thymic repertoires overlap heavily among unrelated individuals, related research has reported.

The clonotype comes from a girl under three years old with a congenital heart defect. The sample was thymocytes. The chain couples TRBV28 to TRBJ2-7; 7 nucleotides align to TRBD1. CDR3 DNA: TGTGCCAGCAGTTTTTTAGGGCAGGGGGTGCACGAGCAGTACTTC. Translating gives CASSFLGQGVHEQYF.